The subject of this entry is one T cell receptor (beta chain). These data come from a study of blood T cell repertoires in COVID-19. On the study more broadly: Acute-phase and convalescent COVID-19 samples originated in the United States, Italy and Spain.

Across about two dozen US areas, participants ranged in age from about 18 to 90 years. Membership in each cohort depended on participant-reported clinical history. As processed by the authors: Reference gene primers were amplified, and this amplification served to estimate nucleated cell counts. The protocol was immunoSEQ multiplex PCR, while the TCRdb copy is restricted to in-frame clones and leaves out a portion. The DNA was the basis for D and trimming; V, J and clone size are from that table. The sample has 260,000 or so clones; approximately 86% are singletons. Trimming took 8 bases from V and 4 from J, leaving 12 bases between them. The CDR3 is 13 amino acids.

The sequenced sample was PBMCs or T cells enriched from blood (not recorded which). The TCR sequence derives from a woman in her twenties or thirties with acute COVID-19. J is TRBJ1-5 and V is TRBV12-3 or TRBV12-4; D ambiguous. The chain's CDR3 is CASRVGGNQPQHF. CDR3 in DNA: TGTGCCAGCCGGGTAGGAGGTAATCAGCCCCAGCATTTT.